The next 32 T cell receptor beta chains were all read from a single sample in a study of T-cell memory formation after mild COVID-19. Via MiXCR, TCRdb re-called the 5' RACE reads, giving one row per CDR3 protein. The sample includes some 100,000 distinct CDR3 sequences, around 10% of them seen just once. What was sequenced was PBMCs or a T cell subset sorted from them (not recorded which). Every receptor here comes from a man younger than 30 who had mild COVID-19 (a few samples of this study predate the infection). Cell type and time point are not known.

This clonotype was seen more than once but under ten times. The gene calls are TRBV4-2 and TRBJ1-5; D not certain. Germline V gene lookup returns CDR1 LGHNA and CDR2 YNFKEQ. Trimming shortened V by 0 bases and J by 4 bases, and 10 bases separated the two germline ends. The length of the CDR3 is 15 residues. The CDR3 sequence is CASSQDLGWNQPQHF. DNA of the CDR3: TGTGCCAGCAGCCAAGATCTAGGGTGGAATCAGCCCCAGCATTTT.

This rearrangement joins TRBV11-2 to TRBJ1-6; 7 bases agree with TRBD1. The CDR3 length is 16 residues. Germline lookup yields CDR1 SGHAT and CDR2 FQNNGV. V shed 4 bases, J shed 8 bases, and the junction held 11 bases outside the gene matches. As DNA, the CDR3 is TGTGCCAGCAGCTCGATCCGGGGGACAGTAGATTCACCCCTCCACTTT. Translated, it gives CASSSIRGTVDSPLHF.

This clonotype was counted many times. The chain recombines TRBV13 with TRBJ2-7; D is undetermined. The CDR3 spans 12 residues. Trimming removed 2 bases at V and 3 bases at J, with 5 bases between. Germline V gene data show CDR1 as PRHDT and CDR2 as FYEKMQ (reference sequence). CDR3 DNA: TGTGCCAGCAGCTTAACCGGCTACGAGCAGTACTTC. Amino acid sequence: CASSLTGYEQYF.

The chain carries TRBV27 and TRBJ1-1; no clear D gene. The germline CDR1 and CDR2 sequences are MNHEY and SMNVEV (reference sequence). Trimming left V 7 bases short and J 1 base short, with 10 bases between. The CDR3 is 13 residues long. The CDR3 DNA reads TGTGCCAGCAACTTAAAGGGGAACACTGAAGCTTTCTTT. This gives the protein CASNLKGNTEAFF.

This clonotype was picked up many times. V and J are TRBV7-2 and TRBJ1-1, with a tentative D call TRBD1 (6 bases). The ends were cut back, 5 bases at V and 6 bases at J, with 16 bases in the middle. This CDR3 is 14 amino acids long. From germline, CDR1 is SGHTA and CDR2 FQGNSA. CDR3 bases: TGTGCCAGCAGCCAGGGGATCAGCGGGGCTGAAGCTTTCTTT. Translated: CASSQGISGAEAFF.

The V gene is TRBV20-1, the J gene TRBJ2-7, with 9 bases matching TRBD2. The trim removed 6 bases at V and 5 bases at J, leaving 11 bases unmatched. Germline loops: CDR1 DFQATT, CDR2 SNEGSKA (reference sequence). This CDR3 is 14 amino acids long. CDR3 bases: TGCAGTGCCAAAGCGGGGGGAGGGGCCCACGAGCAGTACGTC. Translation gives CSAKAGGGAHEQYV.

The chain employs TRBV7-3 and TRBJ2-3, with D perhaps TRBD1 (6 bases). The germline V and J ends were trimmed by 9 bases and 2 bases, with 12 bases remaining between them. The CDR3 runs 13 residues. CDR1 is SGHTA, CDR2 FQGTGA, per germline. The CDR3 sequence: CASGDTNTDTQYF. In nucleotides, the CDR3 is TGTGCCAGTGGGGACACCAACACAGATACGCAGTATTTT. The full variable domain, completed using reference TRBV7-3 and TRBJ2-3, is GAGVSQTPSNKVTEKGKYVELRCDPISGHTALYWYRQSLGQGPEFLIYFQGTGAADDSGLPNDRFFAVRPEGSVSTLKIQRTERGDSAVYLCASGDTNTDTQYFGPGTRLTVL.

The table lists this clonotype with a few counts. The V and J genes are TRBV6-5 and TRBJ2-2; D not certain. The V gene's germline CDR1 is MNHEY and CDR2 SVGAGI. The CDR3 has 13 residues. V lost 3 bases to trimming and J lost 6 bases, with 8 bases between them. CDR3 sequence (DNA): TGTGCCAGCAGTTATGGGTCCCCCGGGGAGCTGTTTTTT. As protein: CASSYGSPGELFF.

The J gene is TRBJ1-2, the V gene TRBV9; a weak D match, TRBD1 (6 bases). The length of the CDR3 is 12 residues. Trimming removed 3 bases from V and 6 bases from J, with 9 bases in between. Germline CDR1 SGDLS, CDR2 YYNGEE. The CDR3 nucleotides are TGTGCCAGCAGCGGCCACAGGGATGGCTACACCTTC. Encoded protein: CASSGHRDGYTF.

Here the CDR3 reads CASSSPGTSGVTDTQYF. The CDR3 DNA reads as TGTGCCAGCAGTTCCCCCGGGACTAGCGGGGTTACAGATACGCAGTATTTT. The rearrangement joins TRBV27 to TRBJ2-3; 13 bases map to TRBD2. V was pared by 4 bases and J by 3 bases, with 7 bases of the junction left unmatched. This CDR3 has 17 residues. Per germline, CDR1 MNHEY and CDR2 SMNVEV (reference sequence).

This clonotype came up a few times. V is TRBV9 and J is TRBJ2-3; TRBD1 agrees at 7 bases. The CDR3 runs 16 residues. J was trimmed by 2 bases and V by 2 bases; bases with no gene match: 8. CDR1 is SGDLS and CDR2 is YYNGEE in the germline V gene. Written as DNA, the CDR3 is TGTGCCAGCAGCGTTGATACAGGGGCGACCACAGATACGCAGTATTTT. As protein: CASSVDTGATTDTQYF. Together with reference TRBV9 and TRBJ2-3, the CDR3 gives the full variable domain: DSGVTQTPKHLITATGQRVTLRCSPRSGDLSVYWYQQSLDQGLQFLIQYYNGEERAKGNILERFSAQQFPDLHSELNLSSLELGDSALYFCASSVDTGATTDTQYFGPGTRLTVL.

The V and J genes are TRBV12-5 and TRBJ1-1; D unclear. Germline V CDR1 and CDR2: LGHNT, FRNRAP. Trimming left V 4 bases short and J 4 bases short, with 16 bases between. The CDR3 totals 15 residues. The CDR3: CASGSLGRVGTEAFF. The CDR3, as DNA: TGTGCTAGTGGTTCACTGGGCCGGGTAGGCACTGAAGCTTTCTTT.

The V and J genes are TRBV4-1 and TRBJ2-1; tentatively, D is TRBD2 (7 bases). Trimming took off 2 bases at V and 5 bases at J, with 13 bases between the two ends. The germline gives CDR1 MGHRA, CDR2 YSYEKL. The CDR3 spans 15 residues. CDR3 loop: CASSQWVGGHNEQFF. In DNA form, the CDR3 reads TGCGCCAGCAGCCAATGGGTCGGGGGGCACAATGAGCAGTTCTTC.

V gene TRBV27 combines with J gene TRBJ2-7; D gene unclear. The CDR3 runs to 14 residues. CDR1 is MNHEY and CDR2 is SMNVEV in the germline V gene (reference sequence). V was cut by 3 bases and J by 0 bases, with 9 bases left in between. The CDR3 loop is CASSFRIHSYEQYF. CDR3 DNA sequence: TGTGCCAGCAGTTTCCGGATCCACTCCTACGAGCAGTACTTC.

This clonotype appeared many times. The gene calls are TRBV29-1 and TRBJ2-1, with 8 bases aligning to TRBD1. The germline gives CDR1 SQVTM, CDR2 ANQGSEA. The CDR3 is made up of 16 amino acids. The V gene end was trimmed by 6 bases and the J gene end by 0 bases; junction bases not matched to a gene: 10. The chain's CDR3 is CSVFTRTGSSYNEQFF. The DNA of the CDR3 is TGCAGCGTCTTTACCCGGACAGGGAGCTCCTACAATGAGCAGTTCTTC.

This clonotype was recorded a few times. The chain links TRBV3-1 to TRBJ1-2; D might be TRBD1 (5 bases). Trimming took off 1 base at V and 0 bases at J, with 9 bases between the two ends. CDR3 size: 15 residues. Germline loops: CDR1 LGHDT, CDR2 YNNKEL (reference sequence). CDR3 loop: CASSQVRAANYGYTF. The CDR3 DNA sequence: TGTGCCAGCAGCCAAGTCAGGGCTGCTAACTATGGCTACACCTTC.

The V and J genes are TRBV7-8 and TRBJ2-5, with 9 nucleotides matching TRBD2. The CDR3 runs 15 residues. The germline CDR1 and CDR2 sequences are SGHVS and FQNEAQ. Trimming took 0 bases from V and 4 from J; bases not matched to a gene: 3. CDR3 sequence reads: CASSLAGLAAETQYF. The CDR3 DNA reads TGTGCCAGCAGCTTAGCGGGACTAGCAGCAGAGACCCAGTACTTC.

This clonotype was seen a handful of times. V gene TRBV29-1 combines with J gene TRBJ2-5, with TRBD1 as a possible D gene (5 bases). The CDR3 is made up of 14 amino acids. Germline assignment: CDR1 SQVTM and CDR2 ANQGSEA. Trimming pared 4 bases from V and 5 bases from J, leaving 17 bases between. The CDR3 region has the DNA TGCAGCGTTGGACCGACAGAGCATAGGGAGACCCAGTACTTC. This gives the protein CSVGPTEHRETQYF.

The gene calls are TRBV19 and TRBJ2-1; D not certain. This CDR3 contains 15 residues. Trimming removed 5 bases at V and 0 bases at J, with 11 bases between. Germline V gene sequence: CDR1 LNHDA, CDR2 SQIVND (reference sequence). The CDR3 spells CASSVGRSSYNEQFF. The CDR3, as DNA: TGTGCCAGTAGTGTCGGGCGTAGCTCCTACAATGAGCAGTTCTTC. Variable domain in full (rest from reference TRBV19 and TRBJ2-1): DGGITQSPKYLFRKEGQNVTLSCEQNLNHDAMYWYRQDPGQGLRLIYYSQIVNDFQKGDIAEGYSVSREKKESFPLTVTSAQKNPTAFYLCASSVGRSSYNEQFFGPGTRLTVL.

This clonotype has only a few counts. For the CDR3, the DNA is TGCGCCAGCAGCCAAGGGGATTCCGGGGAGCTGTTTTTT. This codes for CASSQGDSGELFF. The V and J genes are TRBV4-3 and TRBJ2-2; D not certain. The germline V and J ends were trimmed by 1 base and 6 bases, with 6 bases remaining between them. Germline V lookup: CDR1 LGHNA, CDR2 YSLEER. The CDR3 runs to 13 residues.

The CDR3 loop is CASKQGEFCEQYV. In nucleotides, the CDR3 is TGTGCCAGTAAACAGGGGGAATTTTGCGAGCAGTACGTC. The chain joins TRBV21-1 to TRBJ2-7; the D call of TRBD1 is as the table states it, not checked on the DNA. TRBV21-1 is termed a pseudogene. The CDR3 length is 13 residues.

The V gene is TRBV6-5, the J gene TRBJ1-2, with unresolved D. V lost 6 bases to trimming and J lost 4 bases, with 9 bases between them. CDR1 MNHEY and CDR2 SVGAGI come from the germline V gene. The CDR3 runs 12 residues. The CDR3 is CASRGIPYGYTF. DNA for the CDR3: TGTGCCAGCAGAGGCATCCCCTATGGCTACACCTTC.

This clonotype was observed many times. The chain recombines TRBV7-9 with TRBJ2-5, with D unclear. Trimming removed 5 bases from V and 2 bases from J, with 12 bases in between. Germline assignment: CDR1 SEHNR and CDR2 FQNEAQ (reference sequence). This CDR3 region has 14 residues. In nucleotides, the CDR3 is TGTGCCAGCAGCGGCCCGGTAGTTCAAGAGACCCAGTACTTC. Encoded protein: CASSGPVVQETQYF.

The chain is built from TRBV27 and TRBJ2-5, with a possible D match to TRBD1 (6 bases). Trimming removed 8 bases from V and 5 bases from J, with 15 bases in between. This CDR3 region has 13 residues. In germline, CDR1 is MNHEY, CDR2 SMNVEV (reference sequence). The CDR3 coding sequence is TGTGCCAGCGGAGAGCAGGGGTGGGAGACCCAGTACTTC. The encoded protein is CASGEQGWETQYF.

The V gene is TRBV4-1, the J gene TRBJ1-1; D is perhaps TRBD1 (5 bases). Trimming cost V 6 bases and J 0 bases, with 11 bases left between them. CDR1 is MGHRA, CDR2 YSYEKL, per germline. This CDR3 spans 14 amino acids. As DNA, the CDR3 is TGCGCCAGCAGACCAGGGACCATGAACACTGAAGCTTTCTTT. The encoded protein is CASRPGTMNTEAFF.

The chain joins TRBV25-1 to TRBJ1-4; D is possibly TRBD1 (5 bases). Trimming left V 4 bases short and J 13 bases short, with 16 bases between. In germline, CDR1 is MGHDK, CDR2 SYGVNS. The CDR3 has 13 residues. DNA of the CDR3: TGTGCCAGCAGTGTCTTAACGGACAACGGACTGTTTTTT. This encodes CASSVLTDNGLFF. Drawing the rest from reference TRBV25-1 and TRBJ1-4, the complete variable domain is EADIYQTPRYLVIGTGKKITLECSQTMGHDKMYWYQQDPGMELHLIHYSYGVNSTEKGDLSSESTVSRIRTEHFPLTLESARPSHTSQYLCASSVLTDNGLFFGSGTQLSVL.

For the CDR3, the DNA is TGTGCCAGCAGCCAGGGACTAGTAGAGACCCAGTACTTC. Encoded protein: CASSQGLVETQYF. The chain is built from TRBV13 and TRBJ2-5, with 8 bases matching TRBD2. Germline CDR1 PRHDT, CDR2 FYEKMQ (reference sequence). V gave up 5 bases and J gave up 4 bases; unmatched junction bases: 3. The CDR3 is 13 amino acids.

This clonotype has a count of ten or more. V and J are TRBV5-1 and TRBJ1-1; 8 bases fit TRBD1. The V and J ends lost 4 bases and 0 bases, in that order; junction bases with no gene match: 5. CDR1 and CDR2 from the germline V gene are SGHRS and YFSETQ. The CDR3 extends over 15 amino acids. The CDR3 is CASSQVQGVNTEAFF. In DNA form, the CDR3 reads TGCGCCAGCAGCCAGGTACAGGGGGTGAACACTGAAGCTTTCTTT.

In this sample, this clonotype turned up many times. J is TRBJ2-1 and V is TRBV15; 12 positions match TRBD2. The CDR3 is made up of 18 amino acids. Trimming took 5 bases from V and 7 from J; bases not matched to a gene: 15. Germline V CDR1 and CDR2: LNHNV, YYDKDF (reference sequence). CDR3 bases: TGTGCCACCAGCCCCCGGGCCCCTCTAGCGGGGGGGATTAATGAGCAGTTCTTC. It specifies CATSPRAPLAGGINEQFF.

The gene calls are TRBV19 and TRBJ1-4; D gene uncertain. Per germline, CDR1 LNHDA and CDR2 SQIVND (reference sequence). V lost 3 bases to trimming and J lost 6 bases, with 11 bases between them. This CDR3 comprises 14 residues. DNA of the CDR3: TGTGCCAGTAGTATCGTGGAAATGGATGAAAAACTGTTTTTT. This sequence encodes CASSIVEMDEKLFF. The full variable domain, in which reference TRBV19 and TRBJ1-4 provide the parts outside the CDR3, is DGGITQSPKYLFRKEGQNVTLSCEQNLNHDAMYWYRQDPGQGLRLIYYSQIVNDFQKGDIAEGYSVSREKKESFPLTVTSAQKNPTAFYLCASSIVEMDEKLFFGSGTQLSVL.

This clonotype was counted at least ten times. J is TRBJ1-1 and V is TRBV6-5; D is unresolved. This CDR3 is built from 10 residues. V was shortened by 8 bases and J by 2 bases, with 3 bases between the two germline ends. Germline loops: CDR1 MNHEY, CDR2 SVGAGI. The CDR3 sequence: CASGNTEAFF. The DNA of the CDR3 is TGTGCCAGCGGAAACACTGAAGCTTTCTTT.

This clonotype was picked up many times. The chain combines TRBV29-1 with TRBJ1-1; D is unclear. This CDR3 is built from 12 residues. Germline V gene sequence: CDR1 SQVTM, CDR2 ANQGSEA. Trimming removed 5 bases from V and 0 bases from J, with 7 bases in between. The CDR3 region is CSVTVMNTEAFF. The CDR3 DNA sequence: TGCAGCGTTACTGTAATGAACACTGAAGCTTTCTTT. Filled out from reference TRBV29-1 and TRBJ1-1, the complete variable domain reads SAVISQKPSRDICQRGTSLTIQCQVDSQVTMMFWYRQQPGQSLTLIATANQGSEATYESGFVIDKFPISRPNLTFSTLTVSNMSPEDSSIYLCSVTVMNTEAFFGQGTRLTVV.